These 25 T cell receptor beta chains came from one sample sequenced in a study of CD8 T cells in ankylosing spondylitis. Each CDR3 protein gets one entry after TCRdb re-called the 5' RACE reads with MiXCR. The sample carries around 300,000 distinct CDR3 sequences, around 21% recorded once. Sample: blood, either unsorted or a sorted T cell fraction (not recorded which). The receptors were gathered from a female donor with ankylosing spondylitis or in good health (not recorded which).

This clonotype was seen at least ten times. The V call is TRBV12-3 or TRBV12-4, the J call TRBJ1-2; possibly TRBD1 for D (5 bases). CDR3 size: 15 residues. The germline V and J ends were trimmed by 5 bases and 8 bases, with 21 bases remaining between them. The CDR3 DNA is TGTGCCAGCAGTCCGATGGGGCGGGGTGCGACCGGCTACACCTTC. It is translated as CASSPMGRGATGYTF.

This clonotype occurred a few times. This chain joins TRBV4-3 and TRBJ1-2, with TRBD1 matching 9 bases. V gave up 2 bases and J gave up 10 bases; unmatched junction bases: 5. This CDR3 has 13 residues. CDR1 is LGHNA and CDR2 is YSLEER in the germline V gene. Here the CDR3 DNA reads TGCGCCAGCAGCCAAAGGACAGGGGCCGACTACACCTTC. Translating it yields CASSQRTGADYTF.

The chain employs TRBV4-3 and TRBJ2-7; a weak D match, TRBD2 (5 bases). Germline loops: CDR1 LGHNA, CDR2 YSLEER. The CDR3 runs to 16 residues. Trimming removed 1 base at V and 3 bases at J, with 16 bases between. The CDR3 protein is CASSQASGGSFYEQYF. CDR3 in DNA: TGCGCCAGCAGCCAAGCGAGTGGCGGGTCCTTCTACGAGCAGTACTTC.

This clonotype occurred a few times. J is TRBJ2-2 and V is TRBV5-1, with 10 bases identical to TRBD2. CDR3 length equals 14 residues. J was trimmed by 1 base and V by 9 bases; bases with no gene match: 3. Germline CDR1 SGHRS, CDR2 YFSETQ. Written as DNA, the CDR3 is TGCGCCACCCGGACTAGCGGGAACACCGGGGAGCTGTTTTTT. Translation: CATRTSGNTGELFF.

This chain links TRBV7-2 with TRBJ2-1; no reliable D call. CDR3 size: 15 residues. V lost 0 bases and J lost 0, with 6 bases in between. Germline lookup yields CDR1 SGHTA and CDR2 FQGNSA. The CDR3 protein is CASSLAAPSYNEQFF. DNA of the CDR3: TGTGCCAGCAGCTTAGCGGCCCCCTCCTACAATGAGCAGTTCTTC.

The V and J genes are TRBV7-6 and TRBJ2-5, with 9 bases lining up with TRBD2. V gave up 4 bases and J gave up 5 bases; unmatched junction bases: 14. CDR1 and CDR2 from the germline V gene are SGHVS and FNYEAQ. This CDR3 has 17 amino acids. The CDR3 here is CASSSKVASGVRETQYF. The CDR3 coding sequence is TGTGCCAGCAGCTCAAAGGTGGCTAGCGGGGTTCGTGAGACCCAGTACTTC.

This clonotype was counted between two and nine times. V gene TRBV20-1 combines with J gene TRBJ1-5; the D gene is possibly TRBD1 (6 bases). V was pared by 3 bases and J by 0 bases, with 21 bases between. Germline CDR1 reads DFQATT; CDR2 reads SNEGSKA (reference sequence). This CDR3 has 18 residues. CDR3 bases: TGCAGTGCTAGTACCCGGACAGCATCTCCATATAGCAATCAGCCCCAGCATTTT. This translates into CSASTRTASPYSNQPQHF.

This chain connects TRBV12-3 or TRBV12-4 to TRBJ1-6; D gene uncertain. The CDR3 extends over 12 amino acids. Trimming removed 7 bases from V and 9 bases from J, with 10 bases in between. CDR3 nucleotides: TGTGCCAGCACCCTGACCGGTTCACCCCTCCACTTT. Translated: CASTLTGSPLHF.

This chain links TRBV4-2 with TRBJ1-2; D not certain. Germline assignment: CDR1 LGHNA and CDR2 YNFKEQ. CDR3 length: 13 amino acids. The V and J ends lost 1 base and 4 bases respectively, with 7 bases between them. In nucleotides, the CDR3 is TGTGCCAGCAGCCAAGGGCAGAGCTATGGCTACACCTTC. Amino acid sequence: CASSQGQSYGYTF.

This clonotype was observed a handful of times. J is TRBJ2-2 and V is TRBV7-8, with TRBD2 matching 8 bases. The length of the CDR3 is 14 residues. Germline V gene lookup returns CDR1 SGHVS and CDR2 FQNEAQ. V shed 3 bases, J shed 6 bases, and the junction held 3 bases outside the gene matches. CDR3 residues: CASSLREAAGELFF. In DNA form, the CDR3 reads TGTGCCAGCAGCTTGCGGGAGGCCGCCGGGGAGCTGTTTTTT.

The gene calls are TRBV29-1 and TRBJ2-1; unclear D gene. The CDR3 consists of 16 residues. Germline assignment: CDR1 SQVTM and CDR2 ANQGSEA. The ends were cut back, 5 bases at V and 0 bases at J, with 17 bases in the middle. This chain's CDR3 is CSVKTVDLLSYNEQFF. The CDR3 DNA reads TGCAGCGTTAAAACTGTGGACCTTCTCTCCTACAATGAGCAGTTCTTC.

The chain employs TRBV4-3 and TRBJ2-3, with D uncertain. Germline CDR1 and CDR2: LGHNA and YSLEER. V was pared by 4 bases and J by 10 bases, with 18 bases between. The CDR3 has 14 amino acids. The CDR3 protein is CASSRALLTLAQYF. CDR3 sequence (DNA): TGCGCCAGCAGCCGGGCCCTCTTAACCTTGGCGCAGTATTTT.

This chain joins TRBV25-1 and TRBJ1-5; no clear D. Germline loops: CDR1 MGHDK, CDR2 SYGVNS. CDR3 length: 15 residues. V was cut by 1 base and J by 5 bases, with 12 bases left in between. The CDR3 nucleotides are TGTGCCAGCAGTGAATTCGTCGGGTTATATCAGCCCCAGCATTTT. This encodes CASSEFVGLYQPQHF.

This clonotype was found once. V usage is TRBV2 and J usage is TRBJ1-5; the match to TRBD1 covers 7 bases. Germline CDR1 reads SNHLY; CDR2 reads FYNNEI. The length of the CDR3 is 15 residues. V shed 4 bases and J 7 bases; nucleotides not matched to a gene: 10. The CDR3 here is CASSGGVGQTQPQHF. CDR3 nucleotide sequence: TGTGCCAGCAGTGGAGGCGTGGGACAGACCCAGCCCCAGCATTTT.

V is TRBV5-1 and J is TRBJ2-2; TRBD1 matches 7 bases. CDR1 is SGHRS, CDR2 YFSETQ, per germline. V was pared by 5 bases and J by 1 base, with 5 bases of the junction left unmatched. The CDR3 runs 15 residues. The CDR3 here is CASRAGTENTGELFF. The CDR3 nucleotides are TGCGCCAGCAGGGCCGGGACAGAGAACACCGGGGAGCTGTTTTTT.

The chain employs TRBV9 and TRBJ1-5, with a possible D match to TRBD1 (6 bases). Germline CDR1 SGDLS, CDR2 YYNGEE. With 0 bases removed from V and 7 bases from J, the gap between germline ends came to 11 bases. CDR3 length equals 14 residues. CDR3 amino acids: CASSVEQGPQPQHF. CDR3 bases: TGTGCCAGCAGCGTAGAACAGGGTCCGCAGCCCCAGCATTTT.

As concerns this clonotype: A read error is possible here, since a much larger clone lies one base away. V usage is TRBV11-3 and J usage is TRBJ2-5; maybe TRBD1 (5 bases). The germline V gene has CDR1 SGHNT and CDR2 YENEEA. The CDR3 length is 16 residues. The CDR3 loop reads CAGRPRRGNLQETQYF. CDR3 sequence (DNA): TGTGCCGGCAGACCCCGTAGGGGAAATCTCCAAGAGACCCAGTACTTC.

The chain employs TRBV7-6 and TRBJ2-3; 9 bases are a match to TRBD1. The ends lost 2 bases at V and 3 bases at J; junction bases unmatched: 3. The CDR3 length is 15 residues. Germline V gene data show CDR1 as SGHVS and CDR2 as FNYEAQ. Written as DNA, the CDR3 is TGTGCCAGCAGCTTAAGACAGGGGGAAACAGATACGCAGTATTTT. It translates to CASSLRQGETDTQYF.

This clonotype was seen only a few times. A much larger clone is a single base away; this may be a read error. The genes are TRBV7-2 and TRBJ1-1, with 8 nucleotides matching TRBD1. Trimming at V came to 3 bases and at J to 1 base, leaving 1 base not matched to a gene. Germline V gene lookup returns CDR1 SGHTA and CDR2 FQGNSA. The CDR3 spans 14 residues. The CDR3 region has the DNA TGTGCCAGCAGCTTTACAGGGGGGAACACTGAAGCTTTCTTT. Protein sequence: CASSFTGGNTEAFF.

V is TRBV12-3 or TRBV12-4 and J is TRBJ2-5; D not certain. The ends were cut back, 5 bases at V and 2 bases at J, with 15 bases in the middle. There are 15 residues in the CDR3. CDR3 protein: CASSPTDESQETQYF. In DNA form, the CDR3 reads TGTGCCAGCAGTCCTACGGACGAGAGTCAAGAGACCCAGTACTTC.

In this sample, this clonotype turned up a few times. CDR3 sequence (DNA): TGTGCCAGCTCACGATCGGGACAGTACACTGAAGCTTTCTTT. This codes for CASSRSGQYTEAFF. The rearrangement joins TRBV18 to TRBJ1-1, with TRBD1 identical over 7 bases. This CDR3 region has 14 residues. The germline V gene has CDR1 KGHSH and CDR2 LQKENI. Germline trimming cut 4 bases from V and 3 bases from J; bases unmatched to any gene: 5.

This clonotype was seen a handful of times. The rearrangement joins TRBV5-6 to TRBJ1-1; D not resolved. The CDR3 has 14 residues. Deletions cut 0 bases from V and 3 bases from J, with 9 bases between. Germline V gene data show CDR1 as SGHDT and CDR2 as YYEEEE. The CDR3 here is CASSLAGVDTEAFF. DNA of the CDR3: TGTGCCAGCAGCTTGGCCGGGGTGGACACTGAAGCTTTCTTT.

Only a few counts were recorded for this clonotype. The gene calls are TRBV5-6 and TRBJ2-1; a weak D match, TRBD1 (6 bases). Germline V gives CDR1 SGHDT, CDR2 YYEEEE. The CDR3 covers 13 residues. V was trimmed by 2 bases and J by 4 bases, leaving 7 bases between them. The CDR3 here is CASSFDRYNEQFF. CDR3 nucleotides: TGTGCCAGCAGCTTCGACAGGTACAATGAGCAGTTCTTC.

This clonotype was picked up a small number of times. The chain recombines TRBV19 with TRBJ1-2; no clear D. V shed 3 bases and J shed 8 bases, with 19 bases lying between them. This CDR3 spans 15 amino acids. In germline, CDR1 is LNHDA, CDR2 SQIVND (reference sequence). In DNA, the CDR3 is TGTGCCAGTAGTATTCAAGGGTCCACGGCGATGGGCTACACCTTC. Amino acids: CASSIQGSTAMGYTF.

This clonotype came up a few times. The chain joins TRBV4-3 to TRBJ1-2; weak D call: TRBD1 (5 bases). V dropped 3 bases and J dropped 2 bases, with 13 bases sitting between them. CDR1 and CDR2 from the germline V gene are LGHNA and YSLEER. The CDR3 sequence is 15 residues long. The CDR3 bases are TGCGCCAGCAGCCAGATGACCGGGGCCAACTATGGCTACACCTTC. Translated, it gives CASSQMTGANYGYTF.